These 6 T cell receptor beta chains came from one sample sequenced in a study of T cells of healthy individuals. TCRdb called the 5' RACE reads again in MiXCR, with one record for every CDR3 protein. The sample has over 95,000 distinct CDR3 sequences, approximately 15% seen once. The receptors originated from a human donor in good health.

V usage is TRBV7-2 and J usage is TRBJ2-2; D gene ambiguous. Germline V gene lookup returns CDR1 SGHTA and CDR2 FQGNSA. Deletions cut 5 bases from V and 9 bases from J, with 7 bases between. The CDR3 sequence is 11 residues long. CDR3 bases: TGTGCCAGCAGCCCCGTCAGGGAGCTGTTTTTT. Its protein is CASSPVRELFF.

This clonotype showed up just a few times. The chain couples TRBV12-3 or TRBV12-4 to TRBJ1-5; D may be TRBD1 (6 bases). The germline V and J ends were trimmed by 6 bases and 5 bases, with 14 bases remaining between them. The CDR3 spans 14 residues. The CDR3 is CASSRTGFYQPQHF. Here the CDR3 DNA reads TGTGCCAGCAGCAGAACAGGGTTTTATCAGCCCCAGCATTTT.

For this clonotype: Relative to the germline gene, one junction end is altered; a read error may explain this. The chain is built from TRBV15 and TRBJ1-1, with 7 bases that match TRBD1. From germline, CDR1 is LNHNV and CDR2 YYDKDF (reference sequence). The CDR3 is 13 residues long. CDR3 bases: TGTGCCAGCAGCGGTACAGGGGATACTGAAGCTTTCTTT. It encodes CASSGTGDTEAFF.

This clonotype was observed a handful of times. The genes are TRBV28 and TRBJ2-5; D perhaps matches TRBD1 (6 bases). The CDR3 length is 14 residues. From germline, CDR1 is MDHEN and CDR2 SYDVKM. Trimming took off 3 bases at V and 3 bases at J, with 11 bases between the two ends. The CDR3 DNA is TGTGCCAGCAGTTTCCAGGACAGAAAAGAGACCCAGTACTTC. It specifies CASSFQDRKETQYF.

The chain combines TRBV20-1 with TRBJ2-5, with 7 bases aligning to TRBD2. The CDR3 sequence is 14 residues long. V lost 7 bases to trimming and J lost 1 base; unmatched junction nucleotides: 9. The germline gives CDR1 DFQATT, CDR2 SNEGSKA (reference sequence). DNA of the CDR3: TGCAGTGGAAATAGCGGGCCGCTCCAAGAGACCCAGTACTTC. Translation gives CSGNSGPLQETQYF.

This clonotype was detected a few times. The genes are TRBV5-6 and TRBJ1-1; tentative D call: TRBD1 (5 bases). The CDR3 spans 16 residues. CDR1 and CDR2 (germline): SGHDT, YYEEEE. V was trimmed by 0 bases and J by 3 bases, leaving 15 bases between them. CDR3 in DNA: TGTGCCAGCAGCTTGGTTTCGGGTGGGGACGACACTGAAGCTTTCTTT. This sequence encodes CASSLVSGGDDTEAFF.